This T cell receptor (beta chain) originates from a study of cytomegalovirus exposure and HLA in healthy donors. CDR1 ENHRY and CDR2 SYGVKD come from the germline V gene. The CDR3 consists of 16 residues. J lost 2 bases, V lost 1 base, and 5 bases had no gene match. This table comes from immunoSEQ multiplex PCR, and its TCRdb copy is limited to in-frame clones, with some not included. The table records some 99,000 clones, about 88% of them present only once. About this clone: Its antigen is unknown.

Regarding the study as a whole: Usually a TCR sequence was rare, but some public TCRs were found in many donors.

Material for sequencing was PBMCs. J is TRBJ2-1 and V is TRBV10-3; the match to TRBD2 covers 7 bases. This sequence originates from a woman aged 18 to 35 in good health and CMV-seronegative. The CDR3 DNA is TGTGCCATCAGTGAGTATACCAGCGGGACCTACAATGAGCAGTTCTTC. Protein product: CAISEYTSGTYNEQFF.